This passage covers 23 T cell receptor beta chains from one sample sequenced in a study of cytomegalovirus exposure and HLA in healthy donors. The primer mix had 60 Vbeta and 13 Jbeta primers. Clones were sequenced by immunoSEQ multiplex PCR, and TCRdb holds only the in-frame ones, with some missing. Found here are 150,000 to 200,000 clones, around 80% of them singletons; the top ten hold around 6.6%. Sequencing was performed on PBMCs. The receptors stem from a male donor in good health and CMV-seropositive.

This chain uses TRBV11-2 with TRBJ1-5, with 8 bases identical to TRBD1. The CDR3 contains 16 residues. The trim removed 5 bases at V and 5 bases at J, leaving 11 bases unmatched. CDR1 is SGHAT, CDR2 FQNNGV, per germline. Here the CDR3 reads CASSPGSTGVHQPQHF. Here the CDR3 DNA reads TGTGCCAGCAGCCCCGGATCGACAGGGGTGCATCAGCCCCAGCATTTT.

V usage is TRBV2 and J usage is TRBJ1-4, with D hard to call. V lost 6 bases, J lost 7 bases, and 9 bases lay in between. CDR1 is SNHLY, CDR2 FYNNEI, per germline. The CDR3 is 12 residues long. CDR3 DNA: TGTGCCAGCAGGCGGGAGGGTGAAAAACTGTTTTTT. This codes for CASRREGEKLFF.

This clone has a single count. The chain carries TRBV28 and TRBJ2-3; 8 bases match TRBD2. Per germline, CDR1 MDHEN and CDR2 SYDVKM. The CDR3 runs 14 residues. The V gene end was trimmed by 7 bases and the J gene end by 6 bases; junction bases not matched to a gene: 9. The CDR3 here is CASIPGGPRDTQYF. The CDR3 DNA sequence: TGTGCCAGCATCCCGGGAGGGCCGCGGGATACGCAGTATTTT.

The CDR3 nucleotides read TGTGCCAGTAGTCCTCAACTAGGGCGTTACGAGCAGTACTTC. Its protein product is CASSPQLGRYEQYF. The chain recombines TRBV19 with TRBJ2-7, with a tentative D call TRBD2 (5 bases). V dropped 5 bases and J dropped 4 bases, with 15 bases sitting between them. CDR3 size: 14 residues. CDR1 LNHDA and CDR2 SQIVND come from the germline V gene (reference sequence). The variable domain in full, completed from reference TRBV19 and TRBJ2-7, reads DGGITQSPKYLFRKEGQNVTLSCEQNLNHDAMYWYRQDPGQGLRLIYYSQIVNDFQKGDIAEGYSVSREKKESFPLTVTSAQKNPTAFYLCASSPQLGRYEQYFGPGTRLTVT.

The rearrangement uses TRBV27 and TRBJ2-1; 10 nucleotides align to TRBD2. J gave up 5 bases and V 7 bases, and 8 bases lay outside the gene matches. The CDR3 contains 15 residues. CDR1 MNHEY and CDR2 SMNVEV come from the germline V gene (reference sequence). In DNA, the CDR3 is TGTGCCAGCAAAACTTCGGGACTAGCGAACAATGAGCAGTTCTTC. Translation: CASKTSGLANNEQFF.

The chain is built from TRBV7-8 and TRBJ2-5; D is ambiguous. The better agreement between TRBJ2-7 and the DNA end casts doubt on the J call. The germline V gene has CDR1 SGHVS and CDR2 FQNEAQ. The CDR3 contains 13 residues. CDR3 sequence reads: CASSLARAYEQYF. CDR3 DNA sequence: TGTGCCAGCAGCTTAGCGCGTGCCTACGAGCAGTACTTC.

Here the CDR3 DNA reads TGCAGTGCTCCCTCCGGTACTGAAGCTTTCTTT. Protein product: CSAPSGTEAFF. The chain couples TRBV20-1 to TRBJ1-1; D is uncertain. V was clipped by 5 bases and J by 5 bases, with 9 bases between them. The CDR3 consists of 11 residues. Germline CDR1 is DFQATT and CDR2 is SNEGSKA (reference sequence).

Here the CDR3 reads CASSAGLAGWTHEQFF. In DNA, the CDR3 is TGTGCCAGCAGTGCCGGACTAGCGGGGTGGACCCATGAGCAGTTCTTC. The genes are TRBV27 and TRBJ2-1; TRBD2 matches at 12 bases. Germline values: CDR1 MNHEY, CDR2 SMNVEV (reference sequence). J was trimmed by 8 bases and V by 5 bases; bases with no gene match: 10. The CDR3 sequence is 16 residues long.

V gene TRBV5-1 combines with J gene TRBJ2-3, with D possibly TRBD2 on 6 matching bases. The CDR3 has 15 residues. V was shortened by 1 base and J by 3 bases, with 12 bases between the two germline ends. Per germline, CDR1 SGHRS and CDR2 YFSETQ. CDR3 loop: CASSLRLGGTDTQYF. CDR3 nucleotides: TGCGCCAGCAGCTTGAGACTAGGAGGAACAGATACGCAGTATTTT.

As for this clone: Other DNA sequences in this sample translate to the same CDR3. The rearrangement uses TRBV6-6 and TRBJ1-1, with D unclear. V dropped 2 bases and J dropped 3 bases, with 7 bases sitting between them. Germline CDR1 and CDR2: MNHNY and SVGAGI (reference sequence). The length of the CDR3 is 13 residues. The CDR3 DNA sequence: TGTGCCAGCAGTTACGAGAGGGACACTGAAGCTTTCTTT. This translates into CASSYERDTEAFF.

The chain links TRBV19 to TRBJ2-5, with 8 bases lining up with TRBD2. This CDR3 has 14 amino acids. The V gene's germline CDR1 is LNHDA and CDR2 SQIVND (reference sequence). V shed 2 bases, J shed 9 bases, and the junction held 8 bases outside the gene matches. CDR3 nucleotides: TGTGCCAGTAGTATAACTAGCGGTGAAGGGGCCCAGTACTTC. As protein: CASSITSGEGAQYF.

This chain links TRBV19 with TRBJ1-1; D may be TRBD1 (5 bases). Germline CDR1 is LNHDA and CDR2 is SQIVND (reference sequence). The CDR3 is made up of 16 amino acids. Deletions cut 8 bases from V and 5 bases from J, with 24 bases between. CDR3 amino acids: CASLPRGSPSGTEAFF. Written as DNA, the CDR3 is TGTGCCAGTCTTCCAAGAGGCTCTCCCTCAGGGACTGAAGCTTTCTTT.

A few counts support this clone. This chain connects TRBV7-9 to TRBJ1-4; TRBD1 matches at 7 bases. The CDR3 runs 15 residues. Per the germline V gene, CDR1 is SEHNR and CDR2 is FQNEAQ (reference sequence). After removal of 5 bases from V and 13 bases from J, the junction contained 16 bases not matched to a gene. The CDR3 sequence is CASSPGAGTVRRLFF. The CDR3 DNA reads TGTGCCAGCAGCCCAGGGGCCGGGACAGTTCGTCGACTGTTTTTT. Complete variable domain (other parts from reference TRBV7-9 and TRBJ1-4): DTGVSQNPRHKITKRGQNVTFRCDPISEHNRLYWYRQTLGQGPEFLTYFQNEAQLEKSRLLSDRFSAERPKGSFSTLEIQRTEQGDSAMYLCASSPGAGTVRRLFFGSGTQLSVL.

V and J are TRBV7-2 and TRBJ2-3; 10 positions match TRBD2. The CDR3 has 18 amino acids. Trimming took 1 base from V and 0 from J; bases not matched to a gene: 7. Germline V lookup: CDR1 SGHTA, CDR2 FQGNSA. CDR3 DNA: TGTGCCAGCAGCTTAGAGCTAGCGGGAGTATTGAGCACAGATACGCAGTATTTT. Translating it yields CASSLELAGVLSTDTQYF.

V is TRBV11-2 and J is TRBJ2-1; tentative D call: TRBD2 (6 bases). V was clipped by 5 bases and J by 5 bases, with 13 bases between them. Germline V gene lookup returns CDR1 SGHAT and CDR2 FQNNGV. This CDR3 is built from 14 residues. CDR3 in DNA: TGTGCCAGCAGCCCGGGACTTTTCCACAATGAGCAGTTCTTC. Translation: CASSPGLFHNEQFF.

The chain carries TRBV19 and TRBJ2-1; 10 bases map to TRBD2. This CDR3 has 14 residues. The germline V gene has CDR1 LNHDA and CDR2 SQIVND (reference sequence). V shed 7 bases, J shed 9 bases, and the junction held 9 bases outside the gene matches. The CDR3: CASTRLAGVGEQFF. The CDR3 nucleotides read TGTGCCAGTACCCGGCTAGCGGGAGTAGGTGAGCAGTTCTTC.

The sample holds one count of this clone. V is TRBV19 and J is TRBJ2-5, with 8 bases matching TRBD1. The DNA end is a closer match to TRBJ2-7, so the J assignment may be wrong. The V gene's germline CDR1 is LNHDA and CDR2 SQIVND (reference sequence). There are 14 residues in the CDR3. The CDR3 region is CASSYRGESYEQYF. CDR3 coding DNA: TGTGCCAGTAGTTACAGGGGGGAATCCTACGAGCAGTACTTC.

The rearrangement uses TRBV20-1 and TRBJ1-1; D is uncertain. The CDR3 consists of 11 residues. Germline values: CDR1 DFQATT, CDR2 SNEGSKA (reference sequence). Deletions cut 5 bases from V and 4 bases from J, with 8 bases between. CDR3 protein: CSAQEGTEAFF. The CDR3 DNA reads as TGCAGTGCTCAGGAGGGCACTGAAGCTTTCTTT.

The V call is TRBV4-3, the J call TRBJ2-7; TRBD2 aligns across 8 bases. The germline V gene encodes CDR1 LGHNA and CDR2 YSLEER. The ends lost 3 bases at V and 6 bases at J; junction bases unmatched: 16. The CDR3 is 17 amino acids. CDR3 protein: CASSHPGKMAGGGEQYF. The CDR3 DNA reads TGCGCCAGCAGCCATCCCGGTAAAATGGCGGGAGGTGGCGAGCAGTACTTC.

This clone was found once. This chain's CDR3 is CASSKGGETQYF. In nucleotides, the CDR3 is TGTGCCAGTAGTAAAGGGGGAGAGACCCAGTACTTC. V gene TRBV19 combines with J gene TRBJ2-5; a possible D gene is TRBD1 (6 bases). This CDR3 region has 12 residues. From germline, CDR1 is LNHDA and CDR2 SQIVND (reference sequence). V lost 4 bases, J lost 4 bases, and 7 bases lay in between.

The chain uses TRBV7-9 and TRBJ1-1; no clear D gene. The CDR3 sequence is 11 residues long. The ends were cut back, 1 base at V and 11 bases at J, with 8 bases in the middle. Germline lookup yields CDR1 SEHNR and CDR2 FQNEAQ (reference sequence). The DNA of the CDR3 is TGTGCCAGCAGCTTAGGGTATCAGGCTTTCTTT. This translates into CASSLGYQAFF.

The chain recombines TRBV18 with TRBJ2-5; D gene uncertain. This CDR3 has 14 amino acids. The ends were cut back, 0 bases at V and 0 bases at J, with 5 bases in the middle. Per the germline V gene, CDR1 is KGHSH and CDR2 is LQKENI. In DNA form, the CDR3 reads TGTGCCAGCTCACCACCCCAATACCAAGAGACCCAGTACTTC. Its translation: CASSPPQYQETQYF.

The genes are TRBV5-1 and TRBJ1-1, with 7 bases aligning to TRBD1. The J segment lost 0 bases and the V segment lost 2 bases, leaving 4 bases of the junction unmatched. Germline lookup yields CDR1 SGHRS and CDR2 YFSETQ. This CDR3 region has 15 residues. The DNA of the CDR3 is TGCGCCAGCAGCTTCCAGGGGGGCATGAACACTGAAGCTTTCTTT. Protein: CASSFQGGMNTEAFF.